The 5 T cell receptor beta chains listed next were all sequenced from one sample in a study of monozygotic twins with inflammatory bowel disease. TCRdb re-called the 5' RACE reads and gives one entry per CDR3 protein, without DNA. Seen in this sample are 160,000 or so distinct CDR3 sequences; the ten most common clones hold around 2.4%. Sequencing was performed on blood. Receptors were obtained from a human donor with ulcerative colitis or Crohn's disease, or a healthy co-twin of an affected twin (not recorded which).

The V call is TRBV27, the J call TRBJ1-1; the TRBD1 assignment by TCRdb is unverifiable without DNA. The CDR3 has 13 residues. Germline V gene data show CDR1 as MNHEY and CDR2 as SMNVEV (reference sequence). CDR3 sequence reads: CASSARGNTEAFF.

Considering frequency, this clonotype is medium-sized. This chain uses TRBV12-3 or TRBV12-4 with TRBJ1-6. CDR3 size: 12 residues. The CDR3 sequence: CASSLSNSPLHF.

The chain uses TRBV12-3 or TRBV12-4 and TRBJ2-3; the TRBD2 assignment by TCRdb is unverifiable without DNA. The CDR3 has 16 residues. The CDR3 sequence: CASSLELAGGADTQYF.

CDR3 sequence: CASSPSGSSYEQYF. The chain uses TRBV5-4 and TRBJ2-7; checking the TCRdb D call of TRBD2 is not possible without DNA. This CDR3 has 14 residues. The germline CDR1 and CDR2 sequences are SGHNT and YYREEE (reference sequence).

The chain links TRBV15 to TRBJ2-3. The CDR3 runs 14 residues. Germline V CDR1 and CDR2: LNHNV, YYDKDF (reference sequence). CDR3 protein: CATSRDATTDTQYF.